The 24 T cell receptor beta chains below were found in one sample sequenced in a study of blood T cell repertoires in COVID-19 (dated by TCRdb to 2018 to 2020). Receptor amplification or capture employed the immunoSEQ multiplex PCR assay. The source is immuneACCESS, and TCRdb retained only in-frame sequences with V and J called. Part of the clones is not carried over; for the studies checked, unresolved V genes explain less than half of this, and the remainder is unexplained. Here the sample has nearly 300,000 clones; about 88% occur a single time. The ten top clones hold more than 1.2% of the sample. Input material: peripheral blood. The receptors here all came from a human donor with COVID-19, enrolled during active disease. The donor label of this sample is uncertain.

A single count supports this clone. The chain has TRBV5-1 and TRBJ2-3, with 7 bases fitting TRBD1. The CDR3 length is 16 residues. Germline lookup yields CDR1 SGHRS and CDR2 YFSETQ. V shed 0 bases and J 2 bases; nucleotides not matched to a gene: 6. The chain's CDR3 is CASSLEGAANTDTQYF. The CDR3 DNA reads TGCGCCAGCAGCTTGGAGGGGGCAGCGAACACAGATACGCAGTATTTT. The variable domain in full, completed from reference TRBV5-1 and TRBJ2-3, reads KAGVTQTPRYLIKTRGQQVTLSCSPISGHRSVSWYQQTPGQGLQFLFEYFSETQRNKGNFPGRFSGRQFSNSRSEMNVSTLELGDSALYLCASSLEGAANTDTQYFGPGTRLTVL.

The chain couples TRBV5-1 to TRBJ2-1; 9 nucleotides line up with TRBD2. Germline V lookup: CDR1 SGHRS, CDR2 YFSETQ. The CDR3 is 16 residues long. The junction had 8 bases not matched to a gene; V was cut back by 2 bases and J by 5 bases. CDR3 in amino acids: CASSLISGGGHNEQFF. CDR3 sequence (DNA): TGCGCCAGCAGCTTAATTAGCGGGGGAGGCCACAATGAGCAGTTCTTC.

The V and J genes are TRBV18 and TRBJ1-3; TRBD1 matches 9 bases. The CDR3 is 19 amino acids. With 2 bases clipped from V and 3 bases from J, the junction kept 14 bases outside the gene matches. Germline lookup yields CDR1 KGHSH and CDR2 LQKENI. The CDR3 bases are TGTGCCAGCTCACCAACCGCGCCCCGGACAGGGGCGGTTGGAAACACCATATATTTT. This sequence encodes CASSPTAPRTGAVGNTIYF.

The V gene is TRBV25-1, the J gene TRBJ1-4, with TRBD1 identical over 8 bases. Per germline, CDR1 MGHDK and CDR2 SYGVNS. V shed 7 bases and J 8 bases; nucleotides not matched to a gene: 6. This CDR3 has 13 residues. Written as DNA, the CDR3 is TGTGCCAGCACAACAGGGGGTTGGGAAAAACTGTTTTTT. This codes for CASTTGGWEKLFF.

The chain employs TRBV19 and TRBJ1-6; possible D gene TRBD1, 6 bases. Germline V gene sequence: CDR1 LNHDA, CDR2 SQIVND (reference sequence). The V end was cut by 4 bases, the J end by 4 bases, with 14 bases between. This CDR3 spans 16 amino acids. CDR3 amino acids: CASSTPQGSYNSPLHF. CDR3 DNA sequence: TGTGCCAGTAGTACCCCGCAGGGGTCTTATAATTCACCCCTCCACTTT.

The chain carries TRBV4-2 and TRBJ2-7; 8 bases match TRBD1. This CDR3 region has 16 residues. CDR1 and CDR2 from the germline V gene are LGHNA and YNFKEQ. V lost 0 bases, J lost 1 base, and 5 bases stayed unmatched. CDR3 in DNA: TGTGCCAGCAGCCAAGATTTGGGACAGGCTTCCTACGAGCAGTACTTC. Protein: CASSQDLGQASYEQYF.

The CDR3 DNA reads as TGTGCCAGCAGCGCAACAGGGGGCGCCTCCTACAATGAGCAGTTCTTC. This gives the protein CASSATGGASYNEQFF. The gene calls are TRBV7-2 and TRBJ2-1; 9 nucleotides align to TRBD1. Unmatched junction bases numbered 5, after V lost 5 bases and J lost 0 bases. The CDR3 has 16 amino acids. Germline assignment: CDR1 SGHTA and CDR2 FQGNSA.

The chain combines TRBV7-9 with TRBJ1-2; a weak D match, TRBD1 (6 bases). Germline CDR1 and CDR2: SEHNR and FQNEAQ (reference sequence). Trimming pared 0 bases from V and 2 bases from J, leaving 10 bases between. The CDR3 has 15 residues. CDR3 protein: CASSLAAGENYGYTF. As DNA, the CDR3 is TGTGCCAGCAGCTTAGCGGCAGGGGAAAACTATGGCTACACCTTC.

The V gene is TRBV6-2 or TRBV6-3, the J gene TRBJ2-1; 8 bases fit TRBD1. The junction had 7 bases not matched to a gene; V was cut back by 6 bases and J by 0 bases. This CDR3 region has 16 residues. The germline V gene encodes CDR1 MNHEY and CDR2 SVGEGT. The CDR3 loop is CASSDRGASSYNEQFF. Written as DNA, the CDR3 is TGTGCCAGCAGCGACAGGGGTGCGAGCTCCTACAATGAGCAGTTCTTC.

The V call is TRBV27, the J call TRBJ2-7; the D gene is possibly TRBD2 (5 bases). This CDR3 contains 14 residues. The V and J ends lost 8 bases and 0 bases respectively, with 14 bases between them. Germline CDR1 MNHEY, CDR2 SMNVEV (reference sequence). The CDR3 here is CASSPLEVSYEQYF. In nucleotides, the CDR3 is TGTGCCAGCTCCCCTTTGGAGGTCTCCTACGAGCAGTACTTC.

V usage is TRBV28 and J usage is TRBJ1-6; D remains unclear. V was shortened by 4 bases and J by 15 bases, with 19 bases between the two germline ends. Per the germline V gene, CDR1 is MDHEN and CDR2 is SYDVKM. The CDR3 runs 14 residues. DNA of the CDR3: TGTGCCAGCAGTTCCTCATGGGAGCCCGGGGTCCTCCACTTT. Translating it yields CASSSSWEPGVLHF.

V gene TRBV28 combines with J gene TRBJ2-5, with a tentative D call TRBD1 (5 bases). The germline V and J ends were trimmed by 2 bases and 2 bases, with 9 bases remaining between them. CDR1 is MDHEN, CDR2 SYDVKM, per germline. There are 14 residues in the CDR3. This CDR3 is CASSLGHPQETQYF. CDR3 DNA sequence: TGTGCCAGCAGTTTAGGACACCCACAAGAGACCCAGTACTTC.

J is TRBJ2-1 and V is TRBV3-1 (or the pseudogene TRBV3-2), with 9 positions matching TRBD2. Trimming took 0 bases from V and 5 from J; bases not matched to a gene: 14. This CDR3 has 19 amino acids. CDR1 and CDR2 from the germline V gene are LGHDT and YNNKEL (reference sequence). CDR3 DNA sequence: TGTGCCAGCAGCCAAGATGCCTCCTCGGGACTAGCAATAGACAATGAGCAGTTCTTC. Translating gives CASSQDASSGLAIDNEQFF.

This clone was recorded only once. The rearrangement joins TRBV9 to TRBJ1-2; D gene ambiguous. The CDR3 runs to 15 residues. CDR1 and CDR2 (germline): SGDLS, YYNGEE. V dropped 3 bases and J dropped 6 bases, with 18 bases sitting between them. In DNA form, the CDR3 reads TGTGCCAGCAGCGAGGCCCCTGCGCAGGTTAATGGCTACACCTTC. It codes for CASSEAPAQVNGYTF.

The chain recombines TRBV3-1 (or the pseudogene TRBV3-2) with TRBJ2-1, with 7 bases aligning to TRBD2. There are 18 residues in the CDR3. Trimming removed 1 base from V and 4 bases from J; junction bases left unmatched: 13. Germline CDR1 and CDR2: LGHDT and YNNKEL (reference sequence). The CDR3 coding sequence is TGTGCCAGCAGCCAAGGGTATCGGGCGGGAGCCCTGTACAATGAGCAGTTCTTC. Translation gives CASSQGYRAGALYNEQFF.

This chain links TRBV6-6 with TRBJ1-5; D is uncertain. The germline gives CDR1 MNHNY, CDR2 SVGAGI (reference sequence). V shed 2 bases and J shed 3 bases, with 2 bases lying between them. This CDR3 spans 12 amino acids. As DNA, the CDR3 is TGTGCCAGCAGTTACCTCAATCAGCCCCAGCATTTT. It encodes CASSYLNQPQHF.

The chain uses TRBV6-5 and TRBJ1-2, with D unclear. Trimming left V 4 bases short and J 6 bases short, with 12 bases between. The CDR3 covers 13 residues. The V gene's germline CDR1 is MNHEY and CDR2 SVGAGI. Written as DNA, the CDR3 is TGTGCCAGCAGTTCCGGGTCCGTTCATGGCTACACCTTC. It specifies CASSSGSVHGYTF.

This chain joins TRBV6-5 and TRBJ2-1, with D possibly matching TRBD1 (6 bases). The CDR3 sequence is 14 residues long. Trimming cost V 4 bases and J 8 bases, with 15 bases left between them. Germline V gives CDR1 MNHEY, CDR2 SVGAGI. The CDR3, as DNA: TGTGCCAGCAGTTCAGCCAGGGGCTTCTATGAGCAGTTCTTC. It is translated as CASSSARGFYEQFF.

The rearrangement links TRBV6-6 to TRBJ2-5; 10 bases are shared with TRBD2. The CDR3 runs to 14 residues. With V trimmed by 7 bases and J by 4 bases, 6 bases remained unmatched. CDR1 MNHNY and CDR2 SVGAGI come from the germline V gene (reference sequence). The CDR3 coding sequence is TGTGCCAGCACCCAAACTAGCGGGATAGAGACCCAGTACTTC. This gives the protein CASTQTSGIETQYF.

The chain combines TRBV28 with TRBJ2-2; the D gene is possibly TRBD2 (6 bases). The V and J ends lost 6 bases and 4 bases respectively, with 18 bases between them. CDR3 size: 16 residues. Germline V gives CDR1 MDHEN, CDR2 SYDVKM. CDR3 sequence: CASRFGVLGSTGELFF. The CDR3 DNA reads as TGTGCCAGCAGATTCGGGGTCCTCGGGAGCACCGGGGAGCTGTTTTTT. Full variable domain (missing parts from reference TRBV28 and TRBJ2-2): DVKVTQSSRYLVKRTGEKVFLECVQDMDHENMFWYRQDPGLGLRLIYFSYDVKMKEKGDIPEGYSVSREKKERFSLILESASTNQTSMYLCASRFGVLGSTGELFFGEGSRLTVL.

CDR3 DNA: TGTGCCAGTTGTCCTGCCGGGAGTGGCAAAAACATTCAGTACTTC. This translates into CASCPAGSGKNIQYF. The V and J genes are TRBV19 and TRBJ2-4; the D gene is possibly TRBD2 (6 bases). The germline V and J ends were trimmed by 8 bases and 3 bases, with 17 bases remaining between them. Germline V gene data show CDR1 as LNHDA and CDR2 as SQIVND (reference sequence). The CDR3 contains 15 residues.

The chain combines TRBV15 with TRBJ2-5; 7 bases map to TRBD2. The trim removed 3 bases at V and 5 bases at J, leaving 9 bases unmatched. This CDR3 spans 15 amino acids. CDR1 is LNHNV, CDR2 YYDKDF, per germline (reference sequence). The CDR3: CATSRRREWGETQYF. Here the CDR3 DNA reads TGTGCCACCAGCAGGCGGCGGGAGTGGGGGGAGACCCAGTACTTC.

The CDR3 nucleotides are TGTGCCAGTCTCCCCAGGCCAGGGGGCATCCCCGGGGAGCTGTTTTTT. Translating gives CASLPRPGGIPGELFF. The rearrangement links TRBV19 to TRBJ2-2; 8 bases agree with TRBD1. This CDR3 is built from 16 residues. V lost 8 bases, J lost 6 bases, and 14 bases stayed unmatched. In germline, CDR1 is LNHDA, CDR2 SQIVND (reference sequence).

This clone was found once. The rearrangement uses TRBV5-1 and TRBJ2-7; 14 bases agree with TRBD2. Looked up from germline, CDR1 is SGHRS and CDR2 is YFSETQ. CDR3 length: 20 amino acids. Trimming cost V 1 base and J 3 bases; bases outside gene matches: 15. The CDR3 region is CASSLPVGTSGSISGYEQYF. The DNA of the CDR3 is TGCGCCAGCAGCTTGCCAGTCGGGACTAGCGGGAGTATAAGTGGCTACGAGCAGTACTTC. Filled out from reference TRBV5-1 and TRBJ2-7, the complete variable domain reads KAGVTQTPRYLIKTRGQQVTLSCSPISGHRSVSWYQQTPGQGLQFLFEYFSETQRNKGNFPGRFSGRQFSNSRSEMNVSTLELGDSALYLCASSLPVGTSGSISGYEQYFGPGTRLTVT.